Reported below is one T cell receptor beta chain. The sample holds no much larger clone one base away, and base qualities are not on file. The CDR3 contains 12 residues, cysteine and phenylalanine counted. Only the CDR3 part of the read is kept: 36 bases, read in frame from the first base. The junction shows trimming of 7 bases on V and 6 bases on J, and the gene matches do not reach 5 bases of it. Via the germline V gene (reference sequence), CDR1 is DFQATT and CDR2 SNEGSKA. TCR cDNA was synthesized by 5'RACE template switching, through which a universal primer site and unique molecular identifiers were introduced. Priming of cDNA synthesis was performed from both the TCR alpha and TCR beta constant segments. Libraries were amplified in two PCR steps, with sample barcodes and sequencing adapters added in the second step. Sequencing of the libraries was done on either Illumina HiSeq 2500 (2x100 bp) or NovaSeq (2x150 bp). Processing in the source paper ran as follows. MIGEC was used to demultiplex reads and collapse the reads into UMI consensus sequences, and MiXCR was used for V(D)J alignment. Using edgeR on replicate PBMC samples, clonotypes were called vaccine-responding if FDR was below 0.01 and the log2 fold change was above 5 up to day 15. CD4 or CD8 identity was assigned to each bulk clonotype according to whether the clonotype was present at higher abundance in the sequenced CD4 repertoire or the sequenced CD8 repertoire. To estimate how each clone was distributed across memory phenotypes, clonotype frequencies in memory subsets were weighted by the numbers of FACS-sorted cells. Clones were called with MiXCR by TCRdb after fastp trimmed the public reads at Q25, and only in-frame beta chains were retained. Records with the same CDR3 protein are collapsed into one entry carrying the most frequent genes and DNA. TCRdb assigned the V and J calls; the authors' analysis was not used. The sample contains some 48,000 distinct CDR3 sequences, around 6.4% of them found a single time. The ten biggest clones cover about 10% of the sample.

This entry belongs to a study of T cells after yellow fever vaccination (dated by TCRdb to the late 2010s). As for the study more broadly: Staining for CD3, CD45RA, CCR7 and CD95 was used to sort memory subsets (EM, EMRA, CM and Tscm) on a BD FACS Aria III. Memory subsets were sorted on days 0, 15 and 45 and at 18 months following primary vaccination, and on days 0, 15 and 45 following the 30-year booster. Bulk TCR alpha and beta repertoires were sequenced longitudinally to track T-cell clones before and after primary and booster YFV17D yellow fever vaccination. The SMART-Seq v4 Ultra Low Input RNA kit was used to prepare libraries from fractions with low cell numbers. Two healthy male donors, one aged 18 to 30 and one aged 30 to 40 years, made up the cohort. Blood samples were taken at several timepoints before and after primary and secondary immunization, and bulk PBMC replicates and cell subsets were isolated. What the authors observed across the whole study: Most clones expanded after primary vaccination (approximately 95% of CD4 and roughly 90% of CD8) were re-detected after the booster, suggesting that broad memory maintenance occurred. Compared with the primary T-cell response, the secondary T-cell response was weaker but faster, peaking on day 5 rather than day 15. In the sorted memory subsets on day 0, nearly all vaccine-responding clonotypes were below the level of detection. A small share of clonotypes was detected in both CD4 and CD8 compartments, with the overlap likely arising from convergent recombination. The study included only two donors, which limits how far the findings can be generalized. Because abundant contaminating clonotypes from the bulk population could be contained in FACS-sorted repertoires, computational filtering was required.

The treatment or condition tag for this specimen amounts to: live attenuated yellow fever vaccine strain. PBMCs were isolated from peripheral blood using a standard Ficoll-Paque protocol. For sorted memory subsets, RNA extraction was done with the RNeasy Micro Kit. This sequence originates from a man aged 30-40 years who received the YFV17D yellow fever vaccine. Recombination joined TRBV20-1 with TRBJ1-5; TRBD1 lines up with 8 middle nucleotides. This specimen consisted of PBMCs, either bulk or a sorted T-cell subset (CD4+, CD8+, memory, or dextramer-sorted; not recorded which), obtained 45 days after the yellow fever booster vaccination. The DNA is as follows: TGCAGTGTACAGGGGGGTGGTCAGCCCCAGCATTTT. Its translation is CSVQGGGQPQHF.